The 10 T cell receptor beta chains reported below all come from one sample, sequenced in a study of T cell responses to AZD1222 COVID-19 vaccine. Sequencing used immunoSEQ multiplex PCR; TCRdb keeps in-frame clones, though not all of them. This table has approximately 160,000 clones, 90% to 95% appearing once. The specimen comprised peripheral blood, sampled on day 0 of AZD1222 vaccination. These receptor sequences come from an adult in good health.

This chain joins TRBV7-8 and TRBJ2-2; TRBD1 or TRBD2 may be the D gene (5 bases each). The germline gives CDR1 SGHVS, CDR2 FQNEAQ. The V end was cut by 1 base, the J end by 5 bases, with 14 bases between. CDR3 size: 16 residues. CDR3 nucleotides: TGTGCCAGCAGCTTAGACCATCCCGGGGCGACCGGGGAGCTGTTTTTT. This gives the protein CASSLDHPGATGELFF.

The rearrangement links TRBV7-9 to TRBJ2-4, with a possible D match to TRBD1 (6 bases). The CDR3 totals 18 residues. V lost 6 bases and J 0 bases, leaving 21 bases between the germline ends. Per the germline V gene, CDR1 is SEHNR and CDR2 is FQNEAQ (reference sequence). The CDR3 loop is CASRRVIQGTEAKNIQYF. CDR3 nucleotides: TGTGCCAGCAGACGCGTAATACAGGGAACCGAAGCCAAAAACATTCAGTACTTC.

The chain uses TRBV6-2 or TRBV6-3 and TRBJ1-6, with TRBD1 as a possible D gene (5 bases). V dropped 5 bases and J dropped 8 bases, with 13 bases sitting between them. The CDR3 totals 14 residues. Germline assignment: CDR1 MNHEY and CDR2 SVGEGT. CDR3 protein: CASSISGTYSPLHF. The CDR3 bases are TGTGCCAGCAGTATCTCAGGGACTTATTCACCCCTCCACTTT.

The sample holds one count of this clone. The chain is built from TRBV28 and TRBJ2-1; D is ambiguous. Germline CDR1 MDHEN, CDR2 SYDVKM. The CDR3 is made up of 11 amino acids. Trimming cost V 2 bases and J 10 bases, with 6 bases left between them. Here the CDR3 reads CASSLGREQFF. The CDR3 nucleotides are TGTGCCAGCAGTTTAGGAAGGGAGCAGTTCTTC.

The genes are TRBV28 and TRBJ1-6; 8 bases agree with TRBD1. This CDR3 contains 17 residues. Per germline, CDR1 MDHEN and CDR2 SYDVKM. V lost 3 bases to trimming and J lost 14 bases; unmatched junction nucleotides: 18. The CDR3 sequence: CASSLREAGGVHGTLHF. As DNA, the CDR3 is TGTGCCAGCAGTTTGCGGGAAGCAGGGGGCGTCCACGGTACCCTCCACTTT.

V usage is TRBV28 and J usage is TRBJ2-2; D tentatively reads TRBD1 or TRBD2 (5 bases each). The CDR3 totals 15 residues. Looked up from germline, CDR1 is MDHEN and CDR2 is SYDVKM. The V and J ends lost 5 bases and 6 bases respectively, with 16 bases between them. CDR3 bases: TGTGCCAGCAGTCAGTTTTCGGGGACCCCCGGGGAGCTGTTTTTT. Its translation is CASSQFSGTPGELFF.

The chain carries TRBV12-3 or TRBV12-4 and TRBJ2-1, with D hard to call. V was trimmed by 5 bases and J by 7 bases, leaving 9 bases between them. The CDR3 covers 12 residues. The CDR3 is CASSMVGNEQFF. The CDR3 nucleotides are TGTGCCAGCAGTATGGTGGGAAATGAGCAGTTCTTC.

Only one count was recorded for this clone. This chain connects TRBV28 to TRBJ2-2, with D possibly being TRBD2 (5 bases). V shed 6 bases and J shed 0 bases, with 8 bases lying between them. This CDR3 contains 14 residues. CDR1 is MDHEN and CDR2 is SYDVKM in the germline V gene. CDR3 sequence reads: CASRPGTNTGELFF. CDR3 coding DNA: TGTGCCAGCAGACCCGGGACGAACACCGGGGAGCTGTTTTTT.

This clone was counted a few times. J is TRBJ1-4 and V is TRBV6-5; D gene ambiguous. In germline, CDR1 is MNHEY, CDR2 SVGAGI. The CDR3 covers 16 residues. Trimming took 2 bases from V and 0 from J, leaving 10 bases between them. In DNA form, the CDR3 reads TGTGCCAGCAGTTACGAGGGCCGACCAACTAATGAAAAACTGTTTTTT. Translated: CASSYEGRPTNEKLFF.

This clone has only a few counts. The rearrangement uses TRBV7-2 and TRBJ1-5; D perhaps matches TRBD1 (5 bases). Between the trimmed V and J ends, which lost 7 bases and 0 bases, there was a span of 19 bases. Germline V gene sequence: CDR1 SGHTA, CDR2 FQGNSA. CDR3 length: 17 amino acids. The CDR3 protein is CASTPFWDPYSNQPQHF. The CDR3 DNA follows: TGTGCCAGCACCCCTTTCTGGGACCCCTATAGCAATCAGCCCCAGCATTTT.